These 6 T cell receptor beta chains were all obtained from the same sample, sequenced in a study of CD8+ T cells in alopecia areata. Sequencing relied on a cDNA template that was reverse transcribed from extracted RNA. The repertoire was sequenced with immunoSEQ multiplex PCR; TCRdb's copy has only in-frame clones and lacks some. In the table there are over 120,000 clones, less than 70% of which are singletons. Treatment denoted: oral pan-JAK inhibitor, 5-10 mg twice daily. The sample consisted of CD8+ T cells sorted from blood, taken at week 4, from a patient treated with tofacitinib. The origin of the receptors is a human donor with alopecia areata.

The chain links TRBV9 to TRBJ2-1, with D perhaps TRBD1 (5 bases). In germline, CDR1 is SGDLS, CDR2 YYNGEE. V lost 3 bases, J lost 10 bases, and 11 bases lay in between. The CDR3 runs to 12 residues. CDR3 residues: CASSGRAPEQFF. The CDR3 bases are TGTGCCAGCAGCGGCAGGGCGCCCGAGCAGTTCTTC. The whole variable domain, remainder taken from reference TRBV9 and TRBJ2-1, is DSGVTQTPKHLITATGQRVTLRCSPRSGDLSVYWYQQSLDQGLQFLIQYYNGEERAKGNILERFSAQQFPDLHSELNLSSLELGDSALYFCASSGRAPEQFFGPGTRLTVL.

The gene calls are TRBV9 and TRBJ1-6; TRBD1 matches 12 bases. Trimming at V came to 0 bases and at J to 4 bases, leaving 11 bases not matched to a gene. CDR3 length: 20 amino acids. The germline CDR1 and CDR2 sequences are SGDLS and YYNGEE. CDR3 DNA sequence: TGTGCCAGCAGCGTAGAATCGGGGACAGGGGGCGCGGTGTATAATTCACCCCTCCACTTT. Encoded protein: CASSVESGTGGAVYNSPLHF.

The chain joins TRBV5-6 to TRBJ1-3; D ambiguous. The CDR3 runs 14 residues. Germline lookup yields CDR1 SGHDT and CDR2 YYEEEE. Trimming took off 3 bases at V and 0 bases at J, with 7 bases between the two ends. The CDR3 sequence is CASSWGASGNTIYF. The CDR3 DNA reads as TGTGCCAGCAGCTGGGGAGCCTCTGGAAACACCATATATTTT.

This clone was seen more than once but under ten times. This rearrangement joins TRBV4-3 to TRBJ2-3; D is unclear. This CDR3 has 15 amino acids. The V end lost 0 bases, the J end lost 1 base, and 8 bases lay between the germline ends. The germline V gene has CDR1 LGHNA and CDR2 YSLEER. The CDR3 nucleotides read TGCGCCAGCAGCCAAGATCATACAGGCACAGATACGCAGTATTTT. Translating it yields CASSQDHTGTDTQYF.

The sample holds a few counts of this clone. Written as DNA, the CDR3 is TGTGCCAGCAGTTTCCTACAAGGCGATGAGCAGTTCTTC. Translating it yields CASSFLQGDEQFF. The J gene is TRBJ2-1, the V gene TRBV27; D remains ambiguous. This CDR3 is 13 amino acids long. Trimming shortened V by 3 bases and J by 8 bases, and 11 bases separated the two germline ends. Germline CDR1 and CDR2: MNHEY and SMNVEV (reference sequence).

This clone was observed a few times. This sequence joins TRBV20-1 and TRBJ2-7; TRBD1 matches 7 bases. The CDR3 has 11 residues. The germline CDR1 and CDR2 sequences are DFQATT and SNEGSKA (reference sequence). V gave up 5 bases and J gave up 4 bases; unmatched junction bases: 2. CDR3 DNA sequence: TGCAGTGCTTGGGACAGTTACGAGCAGTACTTC. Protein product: CSAWDSYEQYF.